This T cell receptor (beta chain) was sequenced during a study of cytomegalovirus exposure and HLA in healthy donors. General study points: TCR beta chains numbering approximately 150 were designated cytomegalovirus-associated. In a later analysis, CMV-associated beta chains were mostly HLA-associated, it appeared. In a later analysis, several top co-occurrence clusters appeared linked to parvovirus B19, influenza, CMV and Epstein-Barr virus.

Germline CDR1 is SGHTA and CDR2 is FQGNSA. CDR3 length: 13 amino acids. The ends were cut back, 7 bases at V and 6 bases at J, with 13 bases in the middle. As to this clone: Its antigen is still unknown.

The study ran its PCR with 60 Vbeta and 13 Jbeta primers. Produced via immunoSEQ multiplex PCR; TCRdb's table is partial and in-frame only. The table lists roughly 150,000 clones, around 79% of them singletons. This cohort consisted of healthy bone marrow donors. This TCR was recovered from a woman in her 30s in good health and CMV-seronegative. The chain combines TRBV7-2 with TRBJ1-5; D ambiguous. What was sequenced was PBMCs. The CDR3 loop is CASKAYGSQPQHF. The CDR3 bases are TGTGCCAGCAAAGCTTATGGGAGTCAGCCCCAGCATTTT.